These 21 T cell receptor beta chains share one sample of origin, sequenced in a study of T cells in narcolepsy. This table comes from immunoSEQ multiplex PCR, and its TCRdb copy is limited to in-frame clones, with some not included. The table has over 25,000 clones, 79% seen once. Material for sequencing was memory (CD45RA-) CD4+ T cells from blood. Receptors originate from a human donor in good health.

This clone was counted once. This chain joins TRBV29-1 and TRBJ2-7; D perhaps matches TRBD2 (5 bases). The CDR3 loop spans 15 amino acids. Deletions cut 1 base from V and 7 bases from J, with 20 bases between. Germline CDR1 reads SQVTM; CDR2 reads ANQGSEA. The CDR3 DNA follows: TGCAGCGTTGAAGTACCCCGTGCCCGGACGGGGGAGCAGTACTTC. Translation gives CSVEVPRARTGEQYF.

A single count supports this clone. The V gene is TRBV7-9, the J gene TRBJ2-7; possibly TRBD1 for D (5 bases). The CDR3 runs 15 residues. The ends were cut back, 7 bases at V and 1 base at J, with 17 bases in the middle. The V gene's germline CDR1 is SEHNR and CDR2 FQNEAQ (reference sequence). Here the CDR3 DNA reads TGTGCCAGCACCTCCAGGGCCGGTGGGTCCTACGAGCAGTACTTC. It specifies CASTSRAGGSYEQYF.

J is TRBJ1-4 and V is TRBV7-9, with unresolved D. The length of the CDR3 is 14 residues. The V end lost 6 bases, the J end lost 4 bases, and 12 bases lay between the germline ends. Per the germline V gene, CDR1 is SEHNR and CDR2 is FQNEAQ (reference sequence). DNA for the CDR3: TGTGCCAGCAGTCCACAGAGTATTAATGAAAAACTGTTTTTT. Its protein is CASSPQSINEKLFF.

The chain employs TRBV29-1 and TRBJ2-5; weak D call: TRBD2 (5 bases). The germline gives CDR1 SQVTM, CDR2 ANQGSEA. The CDR3 spans 15 residues. V was trimmed by 0 bases and J by 7 bases, leaving 18 bases between them. The CDR3, as DNA: TGCAGCGTTGAAGATCCTACCGTGCCCCGGGGGACCCAGTACTTC. It is translated as CSVEDPTVPRGTQYF.

This chain connects TRBV15 to TRBJ2-3; D tentatively fits TRBD1 or TRBD2 (7 bases each). Looked up from germline, CDR1 is LNHNV and CDR2 is YYDKDF (reference sequence). V gave up 5 bases and J gave up 3 bases, with 18 bases separating them. The CDR3 is made up of 16 amino acids. The CDR3 nucleotides are TGTGCCACCAGCGTAAACAGGGGAGGGGGAACAGATACGCAGTATTTT. Translating gives CATSVNRGGGTDTQYF.

J is TRBJ2-7 and V is TRBV6-1; 9 bases line up with TRBD1. This CDR3 is built from 15 residues. Germline CDR1 and CDR2: MNHNS and SASEGT. The J segment lost 3 bases and the V segment lost 6 bases, leaving 9 bases of the junction unmatched. CDR3 region: CASSVGQGGIYEQYF. Written as DNA, the CDR3 is TGTGCCAGCAGCGTGGGACAGGGCGGGATCTACGAGCAGTACTTC.

This chain links TRBV6-1 with TRBJ2-3, with D unclear. With 10 bases removed from V and 0 bases from J, the gap between germline ends came to 14 bases. Per the germline V gene, CDR1 is MNHNS and CDR2 is SASEGT. The CDR3 spans 14 residues. This CDR3 reads CATSGARSTDTQYF. The DNA of the CDR3 is TGTGCCACCTCAGGAGCTAGGAGCACAGATACGCAGTATTTT.

The chain joins TRBV4-3 to TRBJ1-3; D call uncertain. The germline V gene encodes CDR1 LGHNA and CDR2 YSLEER. The CDR3 length is 13 residues. V was clipped by 1 base and J by 7 bases, with 8 bases between them. CDR3 amino acids: CASSQGRMNTIYF. Here the CDR3 DNA reads TGCGCCAGCAGCCAAGGGCGAATGAACACCATATATTTT.

The chain links TRBV9 to TRBJ1-2, with 9 positions matching TRBD1. V lost 4 bases to trimming and J lost 4 bases; unmatched junction nucleotides: 2. CDR3 length equals 13 residues. Germline assignment: CDR1 SGDLS and CDR2 YYNGEE. CDR3 nucleotides: TGTGCCAGCAGCAGGGACAGGGCCTATGGCTACACCTTC. Amino acid sequence: CASSRDRAYGYTF.

The V and J genes are TRBV5-5 and TRBJ2-3, with a weak D call TRBD2 (5 bases). Trimming cost V 4 bases and J 1 base, with 13 bases left between them. CDR1 is SGHKS and CDR2 is YYEKEE in the germline V gene (reference sequence). The CDR3 is made up of 15 amino acids. The CDR3, as DNA: TGTGCCAGCAGCCCGGTAGGAGCGGGCACAGATACGCAGTATTTT. It encodes CASSPVGAGTDTQYF.

The chain employs TRBV6-6 and TRBJ2-3; D unclear. V was clipped by 5 bases and J by 0 bases, with 12 bases between them. From germline, CDR1 is MNHNY and CDR2 SVGAGI (reference sequence). The CDR3 is 15 amino acids. In nucleotides, the CDR3 is TGTGCCAGCAGTACCGAAAAGTCTAGCACAGATACGCAGTATTTT. Translating gives CASSTEKSSTDTQYF.

The chain links TRBV30 to TRBJ1-5, with 9 bases lining up with TRBD1. The J segment lost 1 base and the V segment lost 5 bases, leaving 6 bases of the junction unmatched. The CDR3 length is 15 residues. Per germline, CDR1 GTSNPN and CDR2 SVGIG (reference sequence). CDR3 in DNA: TGTGCCTGGGGCCTACAGGGGGCAAGCAATCAGCCCCAGCATTTT. It is translated as CAWGLQGASNQPQHF. The entire variable domain, with the rest obtained from reference TRBV30 and TRBJ1-5, is as follows: SQTIHQWPATLVQPVGSPLSLECTVEGTSNPNLYWYRQAAGRGLQLLFYSVGIGQISSEVPQNLSASRPQDRQFILSSKKLLLSDSGFYLCAWGLQGASNQPQHFGDGTRLSIL.

Written as DNA, the CDR3 is TGTGCCAGCAGCCGCAATATGAACACTGAAGCTTTCTTT. It is translated as CASSRNMNTEAFF. The rearrangement uses TRBV5-6 and TRBJ1-1; D gene uncertain. The germline V gene has CDR1 SGHDT and CDR2 YYEEEE. The V gene lost 4 bases and the J gene lost 0 bases, with 7 bases spanning the gap. This CDR3 has 13 residues.

This chain uses TRBV10-3 with TRBJ1-5; no clear D gene. The CDR3 is 14 residues long. V lost 5 bases and J 8 bases, leaving 16 bases between the germline ends. In germline, CDR1 is ENHRY, CDR2 SYGVKD. CDR3 DNA sequence: TGTGCCATCAGTCAATCCTGGGAAGGTGAGCCCCAGCATTTT. Translation gives CAISQSWEGEPQHF.

The rearrangement joins TRBV7-2 to TRBJ2-3; possible D gene TRBD2, 5 bases. The length of the CDR3 is 16 residues. V shed 4 bases and J shed 6 bases, with 20 bases lying between them. Germline V CDR1 and CDR2: SGHTA, FQGNSA. The CDR3 loop is CASSYLGNIVSDTQYF. For the CDR3, the DNA is TGTGCCAGCAGCTACCTCGGGAACATAGTCAGTGATACGCAGTATTTT.

This clone was seen only once. J is TRBJ2-2 and V is TRBV10-2; either TRBD1 or TRBD2 may fit D (6 bases each). The germline CDR1 and CDR2 sequences are WSHSY and SAAADI. This CDR3 contains 15 residues. Trimming cost V 5 bases and J 4 bases, with 14 bases left between them. The CDR3 sequence is CASSTGRPSTGELFF. The CDR3 DNA reads as TGCGCCAGCAGTACAGGGAGGCCGAGCACCGGGGAGCTGTTTTTT.

J is TRBJ1-1 and V is TRBV6-5; D not resolved. The germline V gene encodes CDR1 MNHEY and CDR2 SVGAGI. V dropped 6 bases and J dropped 5 bases, with 10 bases sitting between them. This CDR3 spans 12 amino acids. The CDR3 reads CASRDPGTEAFF. The CDR3 DNA reads as TGTGCCAGCAGGGACCCCGGGACTGAAGCTTTCTTT.

The chain joins TRBV28 to TRBJ1-5, with D perhaps TRBD1 (6 bases). The V gene's germline CDR1 is MDHEN and CDR2 SYDVKM. The CDR3 consists of 15 residues. V was pared by 5 bases and J by 0 bases, with 11 bases between. Here the CDR3 DNA reads TGTGCCAGCAGTAAACAGGGTTATAGCAATCAGCCCCAGCATTTT. The encoded protein is CASSKQGYSNQPQHF. The whole variable domain, remainder taken from reference TRBV28 and TRBJ1-5, is DVKVTQSSRYLVKRTGEKVFLECVQDMDHENMFWYRQDPGLGLRLIYFSYDVKMKEKGDIPEGYSVSREKKERFSLILESASTNQTSMYLCASSKQGYSNQPQHFGDGTRLSIL.

The chain recombines TRBV5-8 with TRBJ2-1; D is possibly TRBD1 or TRBD2 (6 bases each). Trimming removed 7 bases from V and 2 bases from J, with 25 bases in between. Germline CDR1 is SGHTS and CDR2 is YDEGEE. This CDR3 has 18 residues. DNA for the CDR3: TGTGCCAGCCCCCGGGACTTGACAGGATTTGAACCCTACAATGAGCAGTTCTTC. Amino acids: CASPRDLTGFEPYNEQFF.

The rearrangement links TRBV4-2 to TRBJ1-4; no definite D call. Trimming removed 5 bases at V and 0 bases at J, with 19 bases between. Germline V gene lookup returns CDR1 LGHNA and CDR2 YNFKEQ. The length of the CDR3 is 18 residues. DNA for the CDR3: TGTGCCAGCAGCTATCTTCCTATCAAGATTGCAACTAATGAAAAACTGTTTTTT. This encodes CASSYLPIKIATNEKLFF.

CDR3 coding DNA: TGTGCCAGCAGTGACGGGGTTCTCACAGATACGCAGTATTTT. Translated: CASSDGVLTDTQYF. The chain uses TRBV2 and TRBJ2-3; D possibly corresponds to TRBD2 (5 bases). This CDR3 contains 14 residues. CDR1 is SNHLY and CDR2 is FYNNEI in the germline V gene. Trimming took 3 bases from V and 2 from J, leaving 9 bases between them.